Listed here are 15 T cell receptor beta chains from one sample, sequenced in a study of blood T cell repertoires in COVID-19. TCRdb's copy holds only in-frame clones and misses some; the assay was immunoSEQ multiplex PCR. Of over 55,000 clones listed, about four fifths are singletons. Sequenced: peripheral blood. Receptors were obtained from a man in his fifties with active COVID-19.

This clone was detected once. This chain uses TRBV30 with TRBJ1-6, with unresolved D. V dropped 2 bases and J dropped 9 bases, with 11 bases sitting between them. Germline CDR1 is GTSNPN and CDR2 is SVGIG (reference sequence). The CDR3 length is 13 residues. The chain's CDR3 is CAWSPRRSSPLHF. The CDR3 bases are TGTGCCTGGAGTCCCCGACGGAGTTCACCCCTCCACTTT.

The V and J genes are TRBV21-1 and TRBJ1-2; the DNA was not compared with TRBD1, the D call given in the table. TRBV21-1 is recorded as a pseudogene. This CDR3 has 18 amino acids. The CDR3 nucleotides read TGTGCCAGCAGCAGAATCCGGGACAGGGGGAGAGCTAACTATGGCTACACCTTC. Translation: CASSRIRDRGRANYGYTF.

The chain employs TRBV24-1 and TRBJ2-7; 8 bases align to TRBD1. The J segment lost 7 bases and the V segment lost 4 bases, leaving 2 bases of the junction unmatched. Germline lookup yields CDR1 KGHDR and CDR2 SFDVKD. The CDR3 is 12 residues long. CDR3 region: CATSEHRGEQYF. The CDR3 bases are TGTGCCACCAGTGAGCACAGGGGGGAGCAGTACTTC.

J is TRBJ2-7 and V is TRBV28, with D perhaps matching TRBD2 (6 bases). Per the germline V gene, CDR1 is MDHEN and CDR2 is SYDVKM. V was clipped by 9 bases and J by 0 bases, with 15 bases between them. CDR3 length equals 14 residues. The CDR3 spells CASRAGLPSYEQYF. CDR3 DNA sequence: TGTGCCAGTAGGGCGGGACTTCCCTCCTACGAGCAGTACTTC.

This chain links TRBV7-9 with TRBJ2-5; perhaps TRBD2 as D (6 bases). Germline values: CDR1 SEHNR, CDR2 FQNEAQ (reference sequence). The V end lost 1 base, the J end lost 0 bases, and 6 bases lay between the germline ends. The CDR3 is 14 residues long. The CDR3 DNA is TGTGCCAGCAGCTTAGGCGGGGACCAAGAGACCCAGTACTTC. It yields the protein CASSLGGDQETQYF.

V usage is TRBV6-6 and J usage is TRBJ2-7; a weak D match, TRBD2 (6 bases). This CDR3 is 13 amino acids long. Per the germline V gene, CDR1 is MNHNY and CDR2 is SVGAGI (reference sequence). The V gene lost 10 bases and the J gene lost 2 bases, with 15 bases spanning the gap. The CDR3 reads CATRPGDTYEQYF. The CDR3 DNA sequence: TGTGCCACCCGTCCGGGGGATACCTACGAGCAGTACTTC.

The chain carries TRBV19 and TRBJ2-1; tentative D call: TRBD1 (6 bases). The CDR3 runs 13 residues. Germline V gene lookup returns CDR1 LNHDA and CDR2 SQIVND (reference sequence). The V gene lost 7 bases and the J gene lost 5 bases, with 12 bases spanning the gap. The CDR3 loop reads CASKQGMNNEQFF. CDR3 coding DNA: TGTGCCAGTAAACAGGGTATGAACAATGAGCAGTTCTTC.

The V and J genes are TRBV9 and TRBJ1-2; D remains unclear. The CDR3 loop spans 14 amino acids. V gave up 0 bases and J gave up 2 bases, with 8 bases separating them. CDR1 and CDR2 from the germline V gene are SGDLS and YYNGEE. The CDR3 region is CASSVDEANYGYTF. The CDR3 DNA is TGTGCCAGCAGCGTAGATGAGGCGAACTATGGCTACACCTTC.

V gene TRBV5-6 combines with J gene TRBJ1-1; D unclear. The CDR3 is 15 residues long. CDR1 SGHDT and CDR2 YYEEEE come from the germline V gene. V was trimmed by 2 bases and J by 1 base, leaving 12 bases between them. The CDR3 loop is CASSLGSSGNTEAFF. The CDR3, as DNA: TGTGCCAGCAGCTTAGGATCGTCGGGGAACACTGAAGCTTTCTTT.

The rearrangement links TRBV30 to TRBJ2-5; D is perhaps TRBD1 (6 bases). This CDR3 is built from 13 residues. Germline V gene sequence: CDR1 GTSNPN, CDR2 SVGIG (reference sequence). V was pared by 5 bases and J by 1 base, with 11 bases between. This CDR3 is CAWGRTVQETQYF. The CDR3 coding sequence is TGTGCCTGGGGTCGGACAGTCCAAGAGACCCAGTACTTC.

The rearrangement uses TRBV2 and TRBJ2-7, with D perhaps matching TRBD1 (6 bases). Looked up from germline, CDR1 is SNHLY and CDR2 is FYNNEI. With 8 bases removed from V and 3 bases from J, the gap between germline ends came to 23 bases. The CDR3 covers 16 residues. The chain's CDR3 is CASVPGQGLRVYEQYF. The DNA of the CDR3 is TGTGCCAGCGTCCCGGGACAAGGTCTGCGAGTCTACGAGCAGTACTTC.

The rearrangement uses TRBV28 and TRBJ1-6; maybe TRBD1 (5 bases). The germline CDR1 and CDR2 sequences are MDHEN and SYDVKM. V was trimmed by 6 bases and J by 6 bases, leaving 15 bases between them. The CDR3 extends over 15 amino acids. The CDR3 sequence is CASSRSQGSNSPLHF. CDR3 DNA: TGTGCCAGCAGCCGTTCCCAGGGTTCTAATTCACCCCTCCACTTT.

The CDR3 spells CASSPGGGNRGQNTGELFF. CDR3 coding DNA: TGTGCCAGCAGCCCTGGTGGTGGAAACAGGGGCCAGAACACCGGGGAGCTGTTTTTT. The rearrangement joins TRBV7-9 to TRBJ2-2, with TRBD1 matching 7 bases. CDR1 is SEHNR and CDR2 is FQNEAQ in the germline V gene (reference sequence). J lost 1 base, V lost 5 bases, and 16 bases had no gene match. The CDR3 consists of 19 residues. The full variable domain, with the rest looked up from reference TRBV7-9 and TRBJ2-2, is DTGVSQNPRHKITKRGQNVTFRCDPISEHNRLYWYRQTLGQGPEFLTYFQNEAQLEKSRLLSDRFSAERPKGSFSTLEIQRTEQGDSAMYLCASSPGGGNRGQNTGELFFGEGSRLTVL.

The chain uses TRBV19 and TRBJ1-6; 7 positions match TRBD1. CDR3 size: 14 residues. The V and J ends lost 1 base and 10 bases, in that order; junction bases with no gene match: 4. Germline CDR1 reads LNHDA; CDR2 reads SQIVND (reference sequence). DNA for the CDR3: TGTGCCAGTAGTATAGCACCGACAGGGTCACCCCTCCACTTT. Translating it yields CASSIAPTGSPLHF.

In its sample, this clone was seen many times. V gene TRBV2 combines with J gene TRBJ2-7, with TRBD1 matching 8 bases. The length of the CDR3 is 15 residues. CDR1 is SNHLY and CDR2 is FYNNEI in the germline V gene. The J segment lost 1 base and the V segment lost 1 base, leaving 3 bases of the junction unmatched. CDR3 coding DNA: TGTGCCAGCAGTGAAGAGGGACAGGTGTCCTACGAGCAGTACTTC. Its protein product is CASSEEGQVSYEQYF.